A selection of T cell receptor beta chains follows, all from one sample in a study of human T cells and chemical hapten exposure. TCRdb analysed the RACE reads with MiXCR anew, one entry per CDR3 protein. This sample carries 240,000 or so distinct CDR3 sequences, about 9.4% of them seen once, and the ten largest clones take about 2.5%. The sequences come from whole blood, collected in connection with sensitization to the hapten diphenylcyclopropenone (DPC). The receptor set was obtained from a woman in her thirties or forties with alopecia areata. Some clones in this sample may be carry-over from other donors' samples. CDR3s include the opening cysteine and the closing phenylalanine or tryptophan. The D gene is left open where the match is weak. The size entry is marked missing in some rows and otherwise reads once, few, many or a size class.

d_call	v_call	j_call	clone_size	cdr3_aa	cdr3_nt
.	TRBV19	TRBJ1-2	few	CASSPTENYGYTF	TGTGCCAGTAGTCCGACGGAAAACTATGGCTACACCTTC
.	TRBV7-9	TRBJ2-6	.	CASSSPGSSGANVLTF	TGTGCCAGCAGCTCTCCCGGAAGCTCTGGGGCCAACGTCCTGACTTTC
.	TRBV30	TRBJ2-2	few	CAWSASWAGELFF	TGTGCCTGGAGTGCCTCATGGGCGGGGGAGCTGTTTTTT
.	TRBV11-2	TRBJ1-3	.	CASSLSLRNTIYF	TGTGCCAGCAGCTTAAGTCTGAGGAACACCATATATTTT
.	TRBV9	TRBJ1-4	many	CASSVDGGLNEKLFF	TGTGCCAGCAGCGTAGATGGTGGACTTAATGAAAAACTGTTTTTT
.	TRBV19	TRBJ2-7	.	CATESQGTPYEQYF	TGTGCCACTGAGTCGCAGGGAACCCCCTACGAGCAGTACTTC
TRBD2	TRBV9	TRBJ2-1	few	CASSVVGTSGNEQFF	TGTGCCAGCAGCGTAGTTGGGACTAGCGGAAATGAGCAGTTCTTC
.	TRBV28	TRBJ1-2	many	CASSFPRFYGYTF	TGTGCCAGCAGTTTTCCCCGGTTCTATGGCTACACCTTC
.	TRBV7-2	TRBJ1-1	few	CARVGRSAGEAFF	TGTGCCAGAGTCGGGAGGTCGGCTGGCGAAGCTTTCTTT
.	TRBV30	TRBJ1-1	.	CAWNMYSAEAFF	TGTGCCTGGAATATGTACTCGGCTGAAGCTTTCTTT
TRBD2	TRBV29-1	TRBJ2-7	.	CSVSPEGGLAGTYEQYF	TGCAGCGTCTCCCCGGAAGGTGGACTAGCGGGTACCTACGAGCAGTACTTC
.	TRBV12-3/TRBV12-4	TRBJ2-2	.	CASSLGGGTNTGELFF	TGTGCCAGCAGTTTAGGGGGAGGTACGAACACCGGGGAGCTGTTTTTT
TRBD1	TRBV28	TRBJ2-1	.	CASRNPLSGTVDRDEQFF	TGTGCCAGCAGGAACCCCTTATCCGGGACAGTCGATCGTGATGAGCAGTTCTTC
.	TRBV12-3/TRBV12-4	TRBJ1-4	many	CASSFSPPEKLFF	TGTGCCAGCAGTTTTTCGCCGCCCGAAAAACTGTTTTTT
TRBD2	TRBV7-2	TRBJ2-3	.	CASKRERFTDTQYF	TGTGCCAGTAAGCGGGAGCGATTTACAGATACGCAGTATTTT
TRBD1	TRBV20-1	TRBJ2-1	many	CSAREQGADLGQFF	TGCAGTGCTAGAGAGCAGGGGGCCGATCTCGGCCAGTTCTTC
TRBD2	TRBV2	TRBJ2-7	few	CASKSASGISYEQYF	TGTGCCAGCAAGTCGGCTAGCGGGATCTCCTACGAGCAGTACTTC